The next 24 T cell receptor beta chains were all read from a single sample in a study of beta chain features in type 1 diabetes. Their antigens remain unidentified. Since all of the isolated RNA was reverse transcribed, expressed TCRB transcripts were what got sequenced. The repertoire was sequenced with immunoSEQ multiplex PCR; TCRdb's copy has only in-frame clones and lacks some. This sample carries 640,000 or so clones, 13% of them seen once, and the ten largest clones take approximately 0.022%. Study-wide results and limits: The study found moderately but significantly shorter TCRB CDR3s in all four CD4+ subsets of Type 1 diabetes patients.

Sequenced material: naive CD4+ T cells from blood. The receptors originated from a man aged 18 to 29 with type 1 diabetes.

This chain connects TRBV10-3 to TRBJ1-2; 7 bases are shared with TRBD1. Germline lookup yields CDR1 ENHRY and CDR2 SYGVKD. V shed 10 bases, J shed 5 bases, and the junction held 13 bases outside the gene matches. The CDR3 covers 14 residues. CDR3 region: CATTTTGVLYGYTF. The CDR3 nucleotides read TGTGCCACTACTACCACAGGGGTTTTATATGGCTACACCTTC.

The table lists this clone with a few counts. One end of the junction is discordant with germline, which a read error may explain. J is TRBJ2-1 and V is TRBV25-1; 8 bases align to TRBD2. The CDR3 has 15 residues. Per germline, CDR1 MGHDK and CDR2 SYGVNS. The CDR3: CASRESTGGPYEQFF. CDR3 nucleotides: TGTGCCAGCCGTGAATCAACGGGGGGGCCCTATGAGCAGTTCTTC.

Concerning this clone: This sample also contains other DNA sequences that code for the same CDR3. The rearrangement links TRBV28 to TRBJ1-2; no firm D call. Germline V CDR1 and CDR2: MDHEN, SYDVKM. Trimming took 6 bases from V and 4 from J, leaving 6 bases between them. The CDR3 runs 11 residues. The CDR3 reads CASSLSYGYTF. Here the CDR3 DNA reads TGTGCCAGCAGCCTCTCCTATGGCTACACCTTC.

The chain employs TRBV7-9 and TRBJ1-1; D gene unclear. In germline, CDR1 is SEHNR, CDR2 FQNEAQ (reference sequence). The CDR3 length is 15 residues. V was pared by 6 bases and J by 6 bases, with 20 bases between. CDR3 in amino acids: CASRIDGWATPEAFF. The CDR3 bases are TGTGCCAGCAGGATCGATGGGTGGGCGACGCCTGAAGCTTTCTTT.

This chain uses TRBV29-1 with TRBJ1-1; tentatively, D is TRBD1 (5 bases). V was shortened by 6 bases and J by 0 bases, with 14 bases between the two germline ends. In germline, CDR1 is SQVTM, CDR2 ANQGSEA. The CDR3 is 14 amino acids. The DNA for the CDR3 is TGCAGCGTCCTCAGGGAGCCCCTGAACACTGAAGCTTTCTTT. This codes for CSVLREPLNTEAFF. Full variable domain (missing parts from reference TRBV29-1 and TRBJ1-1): SAVISQKPSRDICQRGTSLTIQCQVDSQVTMMFWYRQQPGQSLTLIATANQGSEATYESGFVIDKFPISRPNLTFSTLTVSNMSPEDSSIYLCSVLREPLNTEAFFGQGTRLTVV.

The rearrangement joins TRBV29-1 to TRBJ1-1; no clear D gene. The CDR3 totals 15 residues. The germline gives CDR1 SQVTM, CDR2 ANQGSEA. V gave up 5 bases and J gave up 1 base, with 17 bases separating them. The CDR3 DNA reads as TGCAGCGTTACCTTTGGGCCCTCGAGGAACACTGAAGCTTTCTTT. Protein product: CSVTFGPSRNTEAFF.

CDR3 residues: CASSQTGTGAAGANVLTF. The CDR3 nucleotides are TGTGCCAGCAGTCAAACCGGGACAGGGGCTGCTGGGGCCAACGTCCTGACTTTC. The chain recombines TRBV27 with TRBJ2-6; 10 bases match TRBD1. Germline assignment: CDR1 MNHEY and CDR2 SMNVEV (reference sequence). The CDR3 spans 18 residues. The junction had 9 bases not matched to a gene; V was cut back by 5 bases and J by 2 bases.

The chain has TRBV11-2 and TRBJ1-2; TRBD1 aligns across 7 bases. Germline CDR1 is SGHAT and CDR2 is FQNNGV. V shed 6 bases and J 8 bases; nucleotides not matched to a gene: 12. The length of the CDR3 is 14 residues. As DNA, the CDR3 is TGTGCCAGCAGGCCCATCAGGGGGAGAAGGGGCTACACCTTC. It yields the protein CASRPIRGRRGYTF.

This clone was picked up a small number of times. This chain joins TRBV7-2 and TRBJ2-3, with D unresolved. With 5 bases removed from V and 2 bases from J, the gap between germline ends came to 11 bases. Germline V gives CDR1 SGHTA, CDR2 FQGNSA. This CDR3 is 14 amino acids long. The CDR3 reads CASSPSPPTDTQYF. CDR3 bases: TGTGCCAGCAGCCCCTCGCCACCCACAGATACGCAGTATTTT.

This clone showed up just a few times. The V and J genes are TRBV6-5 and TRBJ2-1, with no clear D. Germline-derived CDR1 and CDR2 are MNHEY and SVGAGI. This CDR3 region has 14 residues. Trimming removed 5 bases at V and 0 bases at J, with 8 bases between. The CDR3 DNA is TGTGCCAGCAGTCCCTACTTCTCCTACAATGAGCAGTTCTTC. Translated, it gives CASSPYFSYNEQFF.

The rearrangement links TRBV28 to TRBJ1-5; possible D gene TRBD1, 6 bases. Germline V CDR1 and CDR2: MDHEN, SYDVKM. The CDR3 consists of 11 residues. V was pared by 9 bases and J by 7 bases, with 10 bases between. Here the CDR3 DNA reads TGTGCCAGTTCTGGGGGCCAGCCCCAGCATTTT. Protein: CASSGGQPQHF.

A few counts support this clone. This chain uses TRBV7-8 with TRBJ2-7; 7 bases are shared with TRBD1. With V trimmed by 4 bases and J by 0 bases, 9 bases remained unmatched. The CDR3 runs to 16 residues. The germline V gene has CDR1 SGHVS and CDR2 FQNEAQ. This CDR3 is CASSYRTGAPSYEQYF. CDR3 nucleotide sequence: TGTGCCAGCAGCTACCGCACAGGGGCCCCCTCCTACGAGCAGTACTTC.

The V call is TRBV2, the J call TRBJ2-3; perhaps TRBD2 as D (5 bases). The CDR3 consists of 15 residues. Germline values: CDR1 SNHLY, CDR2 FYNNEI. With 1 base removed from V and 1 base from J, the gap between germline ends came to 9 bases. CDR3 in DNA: TGTGCCAGCAGTGAAGTGCACGGGGGCACAGATACGCAGTATTTT. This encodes CASSEVHGGTDTQYF.

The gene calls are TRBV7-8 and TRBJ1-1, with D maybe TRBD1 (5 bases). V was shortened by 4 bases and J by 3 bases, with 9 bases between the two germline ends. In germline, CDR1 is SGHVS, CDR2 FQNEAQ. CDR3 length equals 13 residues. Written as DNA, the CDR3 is TGTGCCAGCAGCTCCCCGGGGGACACTGAAGCTTTCTTT. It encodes CASSSPGDTEAFF.

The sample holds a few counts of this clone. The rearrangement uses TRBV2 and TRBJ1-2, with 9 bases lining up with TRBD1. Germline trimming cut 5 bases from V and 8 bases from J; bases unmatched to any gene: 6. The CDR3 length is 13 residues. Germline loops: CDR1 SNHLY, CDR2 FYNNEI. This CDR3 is CASSSGTGNGYTF. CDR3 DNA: TGTGCCAGCAGTTCAGGGACAGGGAACGGCTACACCTTC. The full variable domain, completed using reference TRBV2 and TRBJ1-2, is EPEVTQTPSHQVTQMGQEVILRCVPISNHLYFYWYRQILGQKVEFLVSFYNNEISEKSEIFDDQFSVERPDGSNFTLKIRSTKLEDSAMYFCASSSGTGNGYTFGSGTRLTVV.

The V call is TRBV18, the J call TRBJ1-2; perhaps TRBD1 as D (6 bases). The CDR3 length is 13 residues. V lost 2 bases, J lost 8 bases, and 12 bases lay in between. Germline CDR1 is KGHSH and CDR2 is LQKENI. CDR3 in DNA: TGTGCCAGCTCACCAGAACAGGGCGTCGGCTACACCTTC. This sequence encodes CASSPEQGVGYTF.

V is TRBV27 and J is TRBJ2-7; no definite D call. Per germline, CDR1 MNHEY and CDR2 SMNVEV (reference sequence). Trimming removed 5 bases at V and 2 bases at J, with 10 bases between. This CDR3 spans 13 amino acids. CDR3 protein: CASSPTLTYEQYF. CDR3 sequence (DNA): TGTGCCAGCAGTCCGACCCTAACCTACGAGCAGTACTTC.

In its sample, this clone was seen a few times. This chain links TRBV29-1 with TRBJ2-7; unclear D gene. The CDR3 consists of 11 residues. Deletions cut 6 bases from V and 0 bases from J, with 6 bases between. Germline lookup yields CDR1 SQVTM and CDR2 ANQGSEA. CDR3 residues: CSVHNSYEQYF. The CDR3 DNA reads TGCAGCGTCCACAACTCCTACGAGCAGTACTTC.

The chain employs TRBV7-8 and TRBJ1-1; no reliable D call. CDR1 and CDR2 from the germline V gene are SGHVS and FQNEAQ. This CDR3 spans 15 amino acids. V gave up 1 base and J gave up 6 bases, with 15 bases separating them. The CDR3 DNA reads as TGTGCCAGCAGCTTAGAGCGAAGGTTGATGGCTGAAGCTTTCTTT. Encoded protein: CASSLERRLMAEAFF.

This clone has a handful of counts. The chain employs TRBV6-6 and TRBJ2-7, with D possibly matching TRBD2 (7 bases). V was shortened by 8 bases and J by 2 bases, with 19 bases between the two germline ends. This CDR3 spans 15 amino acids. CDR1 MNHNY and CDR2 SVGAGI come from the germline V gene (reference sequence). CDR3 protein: CASLPGGGKPYEQYF. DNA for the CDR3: TGTGCCAGCCTCCCGGGGGGCGGTAAACCCTACGAGCAGTACTTC.

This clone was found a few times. CDR3 amino acids: CASSADGGDTQYF. The DNA of the CDR3 is TGTGCCAGCAGTGCAGACGGGGGAGATACGCAGTATTTT. This chain connects TRBV6-9 to TRBJ2-3; D is perhaps TRBD2 (6 bases). V lost 5 bases and J lost 5, with 11 bases in between. The length of the CDR3 is 13 residues. Germline V CDR1 and CDR2: MNHGY, SVAAGI.

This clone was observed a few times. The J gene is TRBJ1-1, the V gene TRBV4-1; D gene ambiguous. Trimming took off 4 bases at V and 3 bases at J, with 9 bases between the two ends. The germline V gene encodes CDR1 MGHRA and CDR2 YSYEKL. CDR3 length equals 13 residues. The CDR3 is CASSLWQDTEAFF. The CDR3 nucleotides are TGCGCCAGCAGCCTCTGGCAGGACACTGAAGCTTTCTTT.

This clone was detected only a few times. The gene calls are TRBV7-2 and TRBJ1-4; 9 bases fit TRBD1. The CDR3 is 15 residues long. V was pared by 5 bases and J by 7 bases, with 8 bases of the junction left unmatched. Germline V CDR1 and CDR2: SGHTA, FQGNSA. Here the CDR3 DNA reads TGTGCCAGCAGCCTCGGACAGGGGAGGGGTGAAAAACTGTTTTTT. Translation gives CASSLGQGRGEKLFF.

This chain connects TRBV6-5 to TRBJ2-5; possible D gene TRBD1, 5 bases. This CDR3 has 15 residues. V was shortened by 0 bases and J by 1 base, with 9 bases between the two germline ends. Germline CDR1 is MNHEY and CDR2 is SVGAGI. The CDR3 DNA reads TGTGCCAGCAGTTACTCGACTGGGGCCCAAGAGACCCAGTACTTC. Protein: CASSYSTGAQETQYF.